This T cell receptor beta chain is from a study of blood T cell repertoires in COVID-19. Overall study context: The United States, Italy and Spain provided the acute and convalescent COVID-19 samples.

The authors' processing: Nucleated cell number was recorded as an estimate derived from reference gene primer amplification. The table came from immunoSEQ multiplex PCR; TCRdb's copy has only in-frame clones and leaves some out. The DNA was the basis for D and trimming; V, J and clone size are from that table. The table records about 270,000 clones, under 90% of them present only once. The germline CDR1 and CDR2 sequences are SGHNT and YENEEA. The ends lost 5 bases at V and 4 bases at J; junction bases unmatched: 7. This CDR3 comprises 16 residues. Sequences were obtained from peripheral blood. The TCR sequence derives from a woman aged 60 to 75 with active or convalescent COVID-19. The genes are TRBV11-3 and TRBJ2-6, with 8 bases lining up with TRBD1. The CDR3 here is CASSHRTGPGANVLTF. In DNA, the CDR3 is TGTGCCAGCAGCCACCGGACAGGGCCCGGGGCCAACGTCCTGACTTTC.